This T cell receptor (beta chain) was observed in a study of blood T cells in healthy people across ages. Points from the study as a whole: As age increased, TCR beta diversity per million T cells fell in a roughly linear fashion. CMV status of donors was not determined, possibly confounding expanded clonotype changes. There were more naive CD4+ cells and higher diversity in long-lived donors than in aged donors.

Note on this clonotype: Its matching antigen is unknown.

The CDR3 covers 17 residues. CDR1 is LGHNA and CDR2 is YSLEER in the germline V gene. Germline trimming cut 3 bases from V and 3 bases from J; bases unmatched to any gene: 11. Alongside a J-beta primer mix, a sample-barcoded 5' primer served in a second PCR lasting roughly 7 to 12 cycles. Every cDNA molecule bore a tag from a template-switch adaptor containing 12 random nucleotides. TCRdb re-derived calls from the 5' RACE reads in MiXCR, one entry per CDR3 protein. The sample lists 650,000 to 950,000 distinct CDR3 sequences, under 45% occurring once. The clonotype was recovered from a man in his fifties or sixties in good health. This chain joins TRBV4-3 and TRBJ2-3, with 8 bases aligning to TRBD2. Material: blood. The CDR3: CASSQGWASGLTDTQYF. The CDR3 bases are TGCGCCAGCAGCCAGGGTTGGGCTAGCGGGTTGACAGATACGCAGTATTTT.